Listed below are T cell receptor beta chains from one sample, sequenced in a study of early T cells in non-severe SARS-CoV-2 infection. One entry per CDR3 protein, called by TCRdb with MiXCR from the 5' RACE reads. Of 55,000 to 70,000 distinct CDR3 sequences listed, more than 10% are singletons. The sequencing used whole blood, collected at baseline. These receptors all come from an adult who was a healthcare worker with PCR-confirmed SARS-CoV-2 infection or an uninfected control (not recorded which). The donor label of this sample is uncertain. Each CDR3 is given with its conserved first and last residue. A D gene is named only where the DNA matches it firmly. Part of the rows lack a size; the others show once, few, many or a class for expanded clones.

CDR3aa,CDR3nt,abundance,j_gene,v_gene,d_gene
CATSDFVGTEAFF,TGTGCCACCAGTGATTTCGTCGGGACTGAAGCTTTCTTT,few,TRBJ1-1,TRBV24-1,NA
CASSFGREKGDTQYF,TGCGCCAGCAGCTTCGGACGGGAGAAGGGAGATACGCAGTATTTT,NA,TRBJ2-3,TRBV5-1,NA
CSARGGGGGTDTQYF,TGCAGTGCTAGAGGGGGGGGCGGAGGCACAGATACGCAGTATTTT,few,TRBJ2-3,TRBV20-1,NA
CASSFGTVNTEAFF,TGCGCCAGCAGCTTCGGAACCGTGAACACTGAAGCTTTCTTT,NA,TRBJ1-1,TRBV5-1,NA
CASSFYPSPQHF,TGTGCCAGCAGTTTTTATCCTTCGCCCCAGCATTTT,few,TRBJ1-5,TRBV12-3/TRBV12-4,NA
CASSSKRTGDFNEQFF,TGTGCCAGCAGCTCCAAGCGGACAGGGGACTTCAATGAGCAGTTCTTC,NA,TRBJ2-1,TRBV12-3/TRBV12-4,TRBD1
CASSQVAAEGTQYF,TGCGCCAGCAGCCAAGTAGCGGCAGAAGGTACGCAGTATTTT,few,TRBJ2-3,TRBV4-1,NA
CASSRQGALGNTIYF,TGTGCCAGCAGCCGACAGGGGGCGTTGGGAAACACCATATATTTT,NA,TRBJ1-3,TRBV7-2,TRBD1
CSVDVGPTEAFF,TGCAGCGTTGATGTGGGACCCACTGAAGCTTTCTTT,NA,TRBJ1-1,TRBV29-1,NA
CASSYGHNQETQYF,TGTGCCAGCAGCTACGGACACAACCAAGAGACCCAGTACTTC,NA,TRBJ2-5,TRBV11-2,NA
CASSQHRDYGYTF,TGTGCCAGCAGCCAACACAGGGACTATGGCTACACCTTC,few,TRBJ1-2,TRBV3-2,NA
CASIHWADTQYF,TGTGCCAGCATTCACTGGGCAGATACGCAGTATTTT,few,TRBJ2-3,TRBV6-9,NA
CASWDRYEHQPQHF,TGTGCCAGTTGGGACAGGTACGAGCATCAGCCCCAGCATTTT,NA,TRBJ1-5,TRBV19,TRBD1
CASRGIHYGYTF,TGTGCCAGCAGGGGTATCCACTATGGCTACACCTTC,few,TRBJ1-2,TRBV25-1,NA
CSAVGLAGNTDTQYF,TGCAGTGCGGTGGGACTAGCGGGGAACACAGATACGCAGTATTTT,NA,TRBJ2-3,TRBV20-1,TRBD2
CASSTPSGQETQYF,TGTGCCAGCAGCACCCCGAGCGGCCAAGAGACCCAGTACTTC,few,TRBJ2-5,TRBV7-8,NA
CATSDFQGSAFF,TGTGCCACCAGTGATTTCCAAGGGAGTGCTTTCTTT,NA,TRBJ1-1,TRBV24-1,NA
CASSMEYYNEQFF,TGTGCCAGTAGTATGGAGTACTACAATGAGCAGTTCTTC,few,TRBJ2-1,TRBV19,NA
CASSSRGGNEQFF,TGTGCCAGCAGCTCCCGGGGCGGGAATGAGCAGTTCTTC,few,TRBJ2-1,TRBV5-6,NA
CASSEPHDRGQFF,TGTGCCAGCAGTGAACCTCATGACAGGGGGCAGTTCTTC,NA,TRBJ2-1,TRBV25-1,TRBD1
CASSYSRVGEQFF,TGTGCCAGCAGTTACTCCCGGGTAGGTGAGCAGTTCTTC,NA,TRBJ2-1,TRBV6-5,NA
CASSEEGGIVGSPLHF,TGTGCCAGCAGTGAAGAGGGGGGCATAGTGGGTTCACCCCTCCACTTT,few,TRBJ1-6,TRBV6-1,NA
CASRAPNYGYTF,TGTGCCAGTAGAGCCCCTAACTATGGCTACACCTTC,NA,TRBJ1-2,TRBV19,NA
CASSRFPTGGTSTDTQYF,TGCGCCAGCAGCCGCTTTCCGACAGGGGGCACTAGCACAGATACGCAGTATTTT,few,TRBJ2-3,TRBV5-1,TRBD1
CASSPGAYNTEAFF,TGTGCCAGCAGTCCAGGGGCGTACAACACTGAAGCTTTCTTT,NA,TRBJ1-1,TRBV6-5,NA
CASSFQGNTEAFF,TGTGCCAGCAGCTTTCAAGGGAACACTGAAGCTTTCTTT,many,TRBJ1-1,TRBV7-3,NA
CASSGGGLIYGYTF,TGTGCCAGCAGCGGGGGGGGGCTGATCTATGGCTACACCTTC,many,TRBJ1-2,TRBV6-6,NA
CASSQVTQSDTQYF,TGTGCCAGCAGCCAAGTTACCCAGTCGGATACGCAGTATTTT,NA,TRBJ2-3,TRBV14,NA
CASSVGTNEKLFF,TGTGCCAGCAGTGTGGGGACTAATGAAAAACTGTTTTTT,many,TRBJ1-4,TRBV6-6,NA
CASSQSGGAYHTQYF,TGTGCCAGCAGCCAAAGCGGGGGGGCGTACCATACGCAGTATTTT,many,TRBJ2-3,TRBV7-2,TRBD2
CASSPGTGGGTPGNTIYF,TGTGCCAGCAGTCCCGGGACAGGGGGCGGAACGCCTGGAAACACCATATATTTT,NA,TRBJ1-3,TRBV12-3/TRBV12-4,TRBD1
CTSSYGTGSSRQPQHF,TGTACCAGCAGTTACGGGACAGGGAGTAGTCGACAGCCCCAGCATTTT,NA,TRBJ1-5,TRBV6-2/TRBV6-3,TRBD1
CSARDLKGPNYGYTF,TGCAGTGCTAGAGATCTCAAAGGCCCTAACTATGGCTACACCTTC,few,TRBJ1-2,TRBV20-1,NA
CASSGSVGQGTGELFF,TGTGCCAGCAGCGGGAGTGTGGGACAGGGCACCGGGGAGCTGTTTTTT,few,TRBJ2-2,TRBV9,TRBD1
CAITTGQNYGYTF,TGTGCCATTACGACTGGACAGAACTATGGCTACACCTTC,NA,TRBJ1-2,TRBV12-3/TRBV12-4,NA
CASSLGTKGGNIQYF,TGTGCCAGCAGCTTAGGAACGAAGGGTGGAAACATTCAGTACTTC,few,TRBJ2-4,TRBV7-2,NA
CATSDSVRSSGANVLTF,TGTGCCACCAGTGATTCTGTCCGTAGCTCTGGGGCCAACGTCCTGACTTTC,few,TRBJ2-6,TRBV24-1,NA
CSAKKPSEAFF,TGCAGTGCCAAAAAGCCCTCTGAAGCTTTCTTT,few,TRBJ1-1,TRBV20-1,NA
CASSVRGVTDGYTF,TGTGCCAGCAGTGTTAGGGGGGTTACGGATGGCTACACCTTC,many,TRBJ1-2,TRBV6-1,NA
CASSVLGKAGELFF,TGTGCCAGCAGTGTGCTGGGGAAAGCCGGGGAGCTGTTTTTT,many,TRBJ2-2,TRBV2,NA
CASAGSGGGKETQYF,TGTGCCAGCGCCGGTAGCGGGGGAGGTAAAGAGACCCAGTACTTC,NA,TRBJ2-5,TRBV9,TRBD2
CASSPPMTDTQYF,TGTGCCAGCAGCCCCCCGATGACAGATACGCAGTATTTT,few,TRBJ2-3,TRBV7-9,NA
CASSVSSGWTEAFF,TGTGCCAGCAGCGTATCGTCAGGGTGGACTGAAGCTTTCTTT,few,TRBJ1-1,TRBV9,NA
CASSQATPGQGSSIRGNTIYF,TGTGCCAGCAGCCAAGCCACACCGGGACAGGGGAGCTCCATCCGAGGAAACACCATATATTTT,many,TRBJ1-3,TRBV3-1,TRBD1
CASSNRAINSPLHF,TGTGCCAGCAGCAACCGGGCCATTAATTCACCCCTCCACTTT,NA,TRBJ1-6,TRBV9,NA
CASSPRDRSNTEAFF,TGTGCCAGCTCACCAAGGGACAGATCGAACACTGAAGCTTTCTTT,NA,TRBJ1-1,TRBV18,TRBD1
CASSSGGNQPQHF,TGTGCCAGTAGTTCGGGGGGCAATCAGCCCCAGCATTTT,few,TRBJ1-5,TRBV19,NA
CASSPHRDKSTDTQYF,TGTGCCAGCAGCCCTCACCGGGACAAAAGCACAGATACGCAGTATTTT,NA,TRBJ2-3,TRBV7-6,NA
CASSLNKGLLNTGELFF,TGTGCCAGCAGCTTAAATAAGGGGCTCCTGAACACCGGGGAGCTGTTTTTT,few,TRBJ2-2,TRBV5-6,NA